The 15 T cell receptor beta chains in this list originate from one sample, sequenced in a study of blood T cell repertoires in COVID-19. Profiling relied on immunoSEQ multiplex PCR, and the TCRdb table lists in-frame clones only, not all of them. The sample consists of 100,000 to 150,000 clones, under 85% of them appearing once. Sequencing was done on a sample of peripheral blood. The receptors come from a man in his 60s with acute or convalescent COVID-19.

This chain uses TRBV6-5 with TRBJ1-5; 8 nucleotides match TRBD1. With V trimmed by 6 bases and J by 4 bases, 5 bases remained unmatched. This CDR3 has 14 residues. CDR1 and CDR2 from the germline V gene are MNHEY and SVGAGI. CDR3 coding DNA: TGTGCCAGCAGCTTGAACAGGGGGAATCAGCCCCAGCATTTT. It codes for CASSLNRGNQPQHF.

The chain joins TRBV28 to TRBJ2-2, with 10 nucleotides matching TRBD1. Germline trimming cut 6 bases from V and 0 bases from J; bases unmatched to any gene: 19. Per germline, CDR1 MDHEN and CDR2 SYDVKM. The CDR3 sequence is 21 residues long. The chain's CDR3 is CASSPPEGQGWLAANTGELFF. The CDR3 bases are TGTGCCAGCAGCCCACCTGAGGGACAGGGGTGGCTAGCGGCGAACACCGGGGAGCTGTTTTTT.

CDR3 protein: CASSEPGQAYGYTF. CDR3 coding DNA: TGTGCCAGCAGCGAGCCGGGACAGGCTTATGGCTACACCTTC. The V and J genes are TRBV11-1 and TRBJ1-2, with 8 bases lining up with TRBD1. Germline V CDR1 and CDR2: SGHAT, FQDESV (reference sequence). This CDR3 spans 14 amino acids. V lost 5 bases to trimming and J lost 5 bases; unmatched junction nucleotides: 7.

This clone was seen more than once but under ten times. J is TRBJ1-1 and V is TRBV28, with TRBD1 as a possible D gene (5 bases). V lost 4 bases and J 4 bases, leaving 19 bases between the germline ends. Germline CDR1 MDHEN, CDR2 SYDVKM. This CDR3 contains 16 residues. This CDR3 reads CASSSRHTYGGTEAFF. CDR3 nucleotide sequence: TGTGCCAGCAGTTCGCGACACACCTACGGGGGCACTGAAGCTTTCTTT.

The chain is built from TRBV30 and TRBJ1-6, with TRBD1 matching over 10 bases. The CDR3 is 14 amino acids. The germline gives CDR1 GTSNPN, CDR2 SVGIG (reference sequence). V trimming: 7 bases; J trimming: 5 bases; junction bases outside the gene matches: 5. The CDR3 loop reads CASRDRGNNSPLHF. DNA of the CDR3: TGTGCCTCCCGGGACAGGGGAAATAATTCACCCCTCCACTTT.

This sequence joins TRBV3-1 (or the pseudogene TRBV3-2) and TRBJ1-4, with a tentative D call TRBD1 (6 bases). Germline-derived CDR1 and CDR2 are LGHDT and YNNKEL (reference sequence). Between the trimmed V and J ends, which lost 4 bases and 5 bases, there was a span of 11 bases. The CDR3 spans 14 residues. In DNA, the CDR3 is TGTGCCAGCAGCCGTGGACAGATAAATGAAAAACTGTTTTTT. Translation gives CASSRGQINEKLFF.

The genes are TRBV5-1 and TRBJ2-5; TRBD2 matches at 8 bases. Trimming took 0 bases from V and 5 from J; bases not matched to a gene: 6. The CDR3 extends over 15 amino acids. Looked up from germline, CDR1 is SGHRS and CDR2 is YFSETQ. The CDR3 here is CASSLAAGEAETQYF. The CDR3 DNA follows: TGCGCCAGCAGCTTGGCAGCGGGAGAGGCGGAGACCCAGTACTTC.

The V gene is TRBV28, the J gene TRBJ2-7; D is unclear. Trimming took 5 bases from V and 0 from J, leaving 11 bases between them. Germline V gives CDR1 MDHEN, CDR2 SYDVKM. This CDR3 is 14 amino acids long. The CDR3 DNA sequence: TGTGCCAGCAGTCCCTACCCGTCCTCCTACGAGCAGTACTTC. This translates into CASSPYPSSYEQYF.

V gene TRBV19 combines with J gene TRBJ1-2; possibly TRBD1 for D (6 bases). V was clipped by 3 bases and J by 0 bases, with 14 bases between them. There are 16 residues in the CDR3. The germline gives CDR1 LNHDA, CDR2 SQIVND (reference sequence). The DNA for the CDR3 is TGTGCCAGTAGTATGGGCGGACAGAATGCTAACTATGGCTACACCTTC. This gives the protein CASSMGGQNANYGYTF.

This rearrangement joins TRBV28 to TRBJ2-7; D is unclear. CDR1 and CDR2 from the germline V gene are MDHEN and SYDVKM. V was clipped by 2 bases and J by 1 base, with 6 bases between them. The CDR3 has 13 amino acids. The CDR3 DNA reads as TGTGCCAGCAGTTTACCAGGATCCTACGAGCAGTACTTC. As protein: CASSLPGSYEQYF. Together with reference TRBV28 and TRBJ2-7, the CDR3 gives the full variable domain: DVKVTQSSRYLVKRTGEKVFLECVQDMDHENMFWYRQDPGLGLRLIYFSYDVKMKEKGDIPEGYSVSREKKERFSLILESASTNQTSMYLCASSLPGSYEQYFGPGTRLTVT.

V usage is TRBV2 and J usage is TRBJ2-7; 7 positions match TRBD2. Germline CDR1 is SNHLY and CDR2 is FYNNEI. The V segment lost 7 bases and the J segment 2 bases; nucleotides outside the gene matches: 11. This CDR3 contains 15 residues. The CDR3, as DNA: TGTGCCAGCACCTTGGGGGGGGGACGAACCTACGAGCAGTACTTC. Translating it yields CASTLGGGRTYEQYF. The variable domain in full, with the rest retrieved from reference TRBV2 and TRBJ2-7, is EPEVTQTPSHQVTQMGQEVILRCVPISNHLYFYWYRQILGQKVEFLVSFYNNEISEKSEIFDDQFSVERPDGSNFTLKIRSTKLEDSAMYFCASTLGGGRTYEQYFGPGTRLTVT.

The chain's CDR3 is CASSLTGTVIQYF. The CDR3 coding sequence is TGTGCCAGCAGTTTAACGGGGACTGTTATCCAGTATTTT. This chain uses TRBV28 with TRBJ2-3, with D possibly TRBD2 on 6 matching bases. CDR3 length equals 13 residues. V lost 2 bases and J lost 12, with 15 bases in between. Germline CDR1 reads MDHEN; CDR2 reads SYDVKM.

This clone is termed medium-sized. Written as DNA, the CDR3 is TGCGCCAGCAGCCAGGACCTCGCCCCAGGGTACGAGCAGTACTTC. Translation: CASSQDLAPGYEQYF. The chain combines TRBV4-1 with TRBJ2-7; perhaps TRBD1 as D (5 bases). In germline, CDR1 is MGHRA, CDR2 YSYEKL. The CDR3 loop spans 15 amino acids. Trimming pared 3 bases from V and 4 bases from J, leaving 16 bases between.

The genes are TRBV5-1 and TRBJ2-2, with D possibly TRBD1 on 6 matching bases. The CDR3 sequence is 16 residues long. The germline V and J ends were trimmed by 5 bases and 4 bases, with 18 bases remaining between them. Looked up from germline, CDR1 is SGHRS and CDR2 is YFSETQ. CDR3 sequence: CASSRTDPRGTGELFF. The CDR3 DNA sequence: TGCGCCAGCAGTCGGACAGACCCACGGGGCACCGGGGAGCTGTTTTTT.

This chain connects TRBV11-1 to TRBJ2-1; 7 nucleotides line up with TRBD2. CDR3 size: 15 residues. V was clipped by 1 base and J by 4 bases; unmatched bases: 4. CDR1 is SGHAT, CDR2 FQDESV, per germline (reference sequence). CDR3 sequence reads: CASSLEASGYNEQFF. DNA for the CDR3: TGTGCCAGCAGCTTAGAGGCTAGCGGTTACAATGAGCAGTTCTTC.